The clone carrying this TCR beta chain was seen repeatedly, ten times or more. Antigen unknown. The data originate from a study of T cells in Graves' hyperthyroidism and ophthalmopathy. The study's findings and limits: Ophthalmopathy onset followed model prediction by a median approximately 7 months.

Amplified TCR beta CDR3 regions came from RNA transcripts. With the HTBI primer set, the TCR CDR3 went through a first round of RT-PCR. Via MiXCR, TCRdb re-called the multiplex PCR reads, giving one row per CDR3 protein. The repertoire holds about 520,000 distinct CDR3 sequences, with roughly 20% as singletons. The length of the CDR3 is 16 residues. Germline trimming cut 2 bases from V and 3 bases from J; bases unmatched to any gene: 8. Germline assignment: CDR1 SNHLY and CDR2 FYNNEI. Orbital computed tomography, thyroid ultrasound, serum thyroxine and TRAb, and clinical symptoms together informed the diagnoses.

The V call is TRBV2, the J call TRBJ1-1; 8 bases are a match to TRBD1. The sequence came from a man aged 18 to 35 with Graves' hyperthyroidism. What was sequenced was blood. Here the CDR3 reads CASSEQGARMDTEAFF. The DNA of the CDR3 is TGTGCCAGCAGTGAACAGGGGGCGCGAATGGACACTGAAGCTTTCTTT.